This paragraph covers one TCR beta chain sequence. These data come from a study of shared clonotypes between healthy human individuals. Only Caucasian adults living in Nashville, Tennessee served as donors. PCR replicates performed on unsorted PBMC used around 0.3 ug DNA, 25,000 to 35,000 T cell genomes. Ten immunoSEQ deep assay plates were used to sequence the DNA of unsorted PBMCs. Source study methods: As immunoSEQ supplied junction-only sequences (without quality scores), filtering differed. Sequencing was performed with immunoSEQ multiplex PCR; in TCRdb, only in-frame clones are kept and a portion is missing. V, J and clone size reflect that table, while D and trimming were determined from the DNA. The sample holds roughly 480,000 clones, less than 80% seen once. The V end was cut by 3 bases, the J end by 8 bases, with 4 bases between. This CDR3 is 11 amino acids long. In germline, CDR1 is LGHNA, CDR2 YNFKEQ.

This TCR derives from a woman aged 40 to 55 in good health. Some clones in this sample may be carry-over from other donors' samples. The material sequenced was PBMCs. The chain uses TRBV4-2 and TRBJ1-4, with D unresolved. For the CDR3, the DNA is TGTGCCAGCAGCCAGAGGGAAAAACTGTTTTTT. Protein product: CASSQREKLFF.